The 32 T cell receptor beta chains reported below all come from one sample, sequenced in a study of shared clonotypes between healthy human individuals. Cells designated naive CD8 were CD45RO-negative and were positively selected for CCR7, with terminally differentiated effector memory CD45RA+ cells excluded. Produced via immunoSEQ multiplex PCR; TCRdb's table is partial and in-frame only. Of around 2,000,000 clones in the sample, about 93% were seen once. Sample: naive CD8+ T cells from PBMCs. The receptors were sampled from a man aged 18 to 30 in good health. Some clones in this sample may be carry-over from other donors' samples.

The chain couples TRBV9 to TRBJ1-2; D is unresolved. The CDR3 covers 13 residues. From germline, CDR1 is SGDLS and CDR2 YYNGEE. Between the trimmed V and J ends, which lost 0 bases and 8 bases, there was a span of 11 bases. Here the CDR3 reads CASSVVPFSGYTF. CDR3 DNA sequence: TGTGCCAGCAGCGTAGTACCGTTCTCGGGCTACACCTTC. Full variable domain (missing parts from reference TRBV9 and TRBJ1-2): DSGVTQTPKHLITATGQRVTLRCSPRSGDLSVYWYQQSLDQGLQFLIQYYNGEERAKGNILERFSAQQFPDLHSELNLSSLELGDSALYFCASSVVPFSGYTFGSGTRLTVV.

The J gene is TRBJ1-2, the V gene TRBV5-1; 8 bases match TRBD1. This CDR3 spans 16 amino acids. V was clipped by 0 bases and J by 0 bases; unmatched bases: 4. From germline, CDR1 is SGHRS and CDR2 YFSETQ. This CDR3 is CASSLDLDRANYGYTF. CDR3 nucleotide sequence: TGCGCCAGCAGCTTGGACCTGGACAGGGCTAACTATGGCTACACCTTC.

This sequence joins TRBV28 and TRBJ2-7; D possibly corresponds to TRBD2 (7 bases). V dropped 3 bases and J dropped 7 bases, with 16 bases sitting between them. The length of the CDR3 is 14 residues. The germline V gene has CDR1 MDHEN and CDR2 SYDVKM. CDR3 sequence: CASSLGEGVREQYF. The CDR3 DNA reads TGTGCCAGCAGTTTGGGGGAGGGGGTTCGTGAGCAGTACTTC.

In the case of this clone: The sample carries other DNA sequences with the same CDR3. The V call is TRBV9, the J call TRBJ2-7; D unresolved. This CDR3 region has 13 residues. CDR1 is SGDLS, CDR2 YYNGEE, per germline. V was shortened by 4 bases and J by 0 bases, with 8 bases between the two germline ends. The CDR3 spells CASSPTLSYEQYF. In DNA, the CDR3 is TGTGCCAGCAGCCCCACGCTCTCCTACGAGCAGTACTTC.

Notes on this clone: The identical CDR3 is also encoded by other nucleotide sequences in the sample. The gene calls are TRBV7-9 and TRBJ1-1; weak D call: TRBD1 (6 bases). The CDR3 covers 10 residues. CDR1 and CDR2 from the germline V gene are SEHNR and FQNEAQ (reference sequence). V was clipped by 6 bases and J by 8 bases, with 7 bases between them. The DNA of the CDR3 is TGTGCCAGCAGGGGGGCGGAAGCTTTCTTT. It is translated as CASRGAEAFF.

The rearrangement links TRBV19 to TRBJ1-2, with a possible D match to TRBD1 (6 bases). The ends were cut back, 9 bases at V and 6 bases at J, with 20 bases in the middle. CDR3 size: 14 residues. CDR1 LNHDA and CDR2 SQIVND come from the germline V gene (reference sequence). The CDR3 region is CASSPSTGLNGYTF. The CDR3 DNA follows: TGTGCCAGCTCACCCTCGACAGGTCTTAATGGCTACACCTTC. The full variable domain, rest sourced from reference TRBV19 and TRBJ1-2, is DGGITQSPKYLFRKEGQNVTLSCEQNLNHDAMYWYRQDPGQGLRLIYYSQIVNDFQKGDIAEGYSVSREKKESFPLTVTSAQKNPTAFYLCASSPSTGLNGYTFGSGTRLTVV.

The chain combines TRBV20-1 with TRBJ2-1; unclear D gene. The CDR3 is made up of 11 amino acids. Trimming pared 3 bases from V and 10 bases from J, leaving 10 bases between. The V gene's germline CDR1 is DFQATT and CDR2 SNEGSKA (reference sequence). CDR3 in amino acids: CSARVRREQFF. CDR3 nucleotide sequence: TGCAGTGCTAGGGTCCGCCGGGAGCAGTTCTTC.

The chain uses TRBV6-5 and TRBJ1-2; D not certain. The CDR3 sequence is 13 residues long. The V end lost 0 bases, the J end lost 8 bases, and 10 bases lay between the germline ends. Looked up from germline, CDR1 is MNHEY and CDR2 is SVGAGI. CDR3 residues: CASSYSQLSGYTF. For the CDR3, the DNA is TGTGCCAGCAGTTACTCCCAGTTGAGCGGCTACACCTTC.

The chain joins TRBV4-1 to TRBJ2-1; 7 bases align to TRBD1. Germline V CDR1 and CDR2: MGHRA, YSYEKL. CDR3 length: 16 residues. The V gene end was trimmed by 4 bases and the J gene end by 4 bases; junction bases not matched to a gene: 10. In nucleotides, the CDR3 is TGCGCCAGCAGCCTGAACCGGGACAGCAGATACAATGAGCAGTTCTTC. Amino acids: CASSLNRDSRYNEQFF.

V and J are TRBV27 and TRBJ2-1, with TRBD2 identical over 11 bases. This CDR3 comprises 17 residues. V was pared by 2 bases and J by 6 bases, with 9 bases of the junction left unmatched. The V gene's germline CDR1 is MNHEY and CDR2 SMNVEV (reference sequence). Here the CDR3 DNA reads TGTGCCAGCAGTTTAGGGCCTGGGACTAGCGGTCCCAATGAGCAGTTCTTC. Translation gives CASSLGPGTSGPNEQFF.

This chain uses TRBV28 with TRBJ2-3, with a weak D call TRBD2 (6 bases). Germline V lookup: CDR1 MDHEN, CDR2 SYDVKM. This CDR3 spans 17 amino acids. Between the trimmed V and J ends, which lost 3 bases and 4 bases, there was a span of 20 bases. CDR3 nucleotide sequence: TGTGCCAGCAGTTTCCCTGATGGGGGGTATCGATCAGATACGCAGTATTTT. This gives the protein CASSFPDGGYRSDTQYF. Drawing the rest from reference TRBV28 and TRBJ2-3, the complete variable domain is DVKVTQSSRYLVKRTGEKVFLECVQDMDHENMFWYRQDPGLGLRLIYFSYDVKMKEKGDIPEGYSVSREKKERFSLILESASTNQTSMYLCASSFPDGGYRSDTQYFGPGTRLTVL.

The V gene is TRBV5-6, the J gene TRBJ2-7, with 8 bases that match TRBD2. Germline V gene lookup returns CDR1 SGHDT and CDR2 YYEEEE. The CDR3 has 16 residues. J lost 2 bases, V lost 3 bases, and 10 bases had no gene match. Here the CDR3 DNA reads TGTGCCAGCAGCTCCAGAGCGGGAGAGGTACCCTACGAGCAGTACTTC. It yields the protein CASSSRAGEVPYEQYF.

The gene calls are TRBV28 and TRBJ1-2, with TRBD1 matching 9 bases. The CDR3 loop spans 15 amino acids. Germline CDR1 reads MDHEN; CDR2 reads SYDVKM. V dropped 5 bases and J dropped 2; count of bases not matched to a gene: 6. CDR3 amino acids: CASSPPDRGNYGYTF. CDR3 sequence (DNA): TGTGCCAGCAGTCCCCCGGACAGGGGAAACTATGGCTACACCTTC.

This CDR3 reads CASSLWIGGTGEEQPQHF. DNA of the CDR3: TGTGCCAGCAGTTTATGGATAGGCGGGACAGGGGAAGAACAGCCCCAGCATTTT. The chain couples TRBV28 to TRBJ1-5; 10 bases agree with TRBD1. The CDR3 runs 18 residues. Germline loops: CDR1 MDHEN, CDR2 SYDVKM. V dropped 0 bases and J dropped 7; count of bases not matched to a gene: 12.

This clone occurred once. Here the CDR3 reads CASSLDRGFYNEQFF. The CDR3 DNA follows: TGTGCCAGCAGCTTGGACAGGGGATTCTACAATGAGCAGTTCTTC. The chain carries TRBV5-5 and TRBJ2-1; 7 positions match TRBD1. The CDR3 contains 15 residues. After removal of 0 bases from V and 3 bases from J, the junction contained 3 bases not matched to a gene. Germline V gives CDR1 SGHKS, CDR2 YYEKEE (reference sequence).

Points on this clone: The sample contains more than one DNA sequence encoding this CDR3. The genes are TRBV9 and TRBJ2-2; D is unclear. Germline loops: CDR1 SGDLS, CDR2 YYNGEE. The CDR3 totals 14 residues. Trimming pared 2 bases from V and 3 bases from J, leaving 8 bases between. Written as DNA, the CDR3 is TGTGCCAGCAGCGTGAGAGGTTACACCGGGGAGCTGTTTTTT. Protein sequence: CASSVRGYTGELFF.

This clone has more than one count but fewer than ten. The genes are TRBV7-9 and TRBJ1-4; D may be TRBD1 (5 bases). Germline assignment: CDR1 SEHNR and CDR2 FQNEAQ (reference sequence). Trimming shortened V by 3 bases and J by 7 bases, and 6 bases separated the two germline ends. The CDR3 has 12 amino acids. CDR3 nucleotide sequence: TGTGCCAGCAGCTTTGGGGGTGAAAAACTGTTTTTT. Encoded protein: CASSFGGEKLFF.

The rearrangement uses TRBV9 and TRBJ2-5, with 7 bases fitting TRBD1. CDR1 SGDLS and CDR2 YYNGEE come from the germline V gene. V lost 4 bases and J lost 0; bases outside the gene matches: 9. The CDR3 has 16 amino acids. As DNA, the CDR3 is TGTGCCAGCAGCCCCGACAGGGTCAATCACCAAGAGACCCAGTACTTC. As protein: CASSPDRVNHQETQYF.

This clone is a singleton in its sample. The chain is built from TRBV28 and TRBJ2-7; TRBD1 agrees at 8 bases. Germline lookup yields CDR1 MDHEN and CDR2 SYDVKM. The trim removed 5 bases at V and 3 bases at J, leaving 9 bases unmatched. The CDR3 is made up of 15 amino acids. As DNA, the CDR3 is TGTGCCAGCAGTGTAACCGGACAGGGACTCTACGAGCAGTACTTC. Its translation is CASSVTGQGLYEQYF.

The chain carries TRBV11-2 and TRBJ2-5; no definite D call. Germline CDR1 SGHAT, CDR2 FQNNGV. The CDR3 has 15 residues. V lost 1 base and J lost 1, with 10 bases in between. CDR3 DNA: TGTGCCAGCAGCTTAGGTCTGAACCTCCAAGAGACCCAGTACTTC. Protein sequence: CASSLGLNLQETQYF.

V usage is TRBV19 and J usage is TRBJ2-7, with 10 bases aligning to TRBD2. J was trimmed by 0 bases and V by 7 bases; bases with no gene match: 3. Looked up from germline, CDR1 is LNHDA and CDR2 is SQIVND (reference sequence). The CDR3 covers 14 residues. The DNA for the CDR3 is TGTGCCAGTATGGCTAGCGGGAGCTCCTACGAGCAGTACTTC. Amino acid sequence: CASMASGSSYEQYF. Based on the CDR3 plus reference TRBV19 and TRBJ2-7, the full variable domain is DGGITQSPKYLFRKEGQNVTLSCEQNLNHDAMYWYRQDPGQGLRLIYYSQIVNDFQKGDIAEGYSVSREKKESFPLTVTSAQKNPTAFYLCASMASGSSYEQYFGPGTRLTVT.

V and J are TRBV28 and TRBJ2-1; possibly TRBD1 for D (5 bases). CDR1 and CDR2 from the germline V gene are MDHEN and SYDVKM. CDR3 length equals 17 residues. V lost 2 bases and J 0 bases, leaving 14 bases between the germline ends. As DNA, the CDR3 is TGTGCCAGCAGTTTACGGTCCAGGGTGGACTCCTACAATGAGCAGTTCTTC. Translating it yields CASSLRSRVDSYNEQFF.

J is TRBJ2-7 and V is TRBV9; TRBD1 might be the D (6 bases). This CDR3 contains 15 residues. V shed 1 base and J shed 2 bases, with 13 bases lying between them. Germline V gene data show CDR1 as SGDLS and CDR2 as YYNGEE. The CDR3 loop reads CASSVFRDNTYEQYF. CDR3 bases: TGTGCCAGCAGCGTATTTAGGGACAACACCTACGAGCAGTACTTC.

The J gene is TRBJ2-1, the V gene TRBV27, with TRBD2 as a possible D gene (6 bases). With 5 bases removed from V and 8 bases from J, the gap between germline ends came to 13 bases. The CDR3 is made up of 13 amino acids. Germline CDR1 is MNHEY and CDR2 is SMNVEV (reference sequence). The CDR3 spells CASSLLGDYEQFF. The CDR3 bases are TGTGCCAGCAGTCTTCTCGGGGACTATGAGCAGTTCTTC.

In its sample, this clone was seen a few times. This chain joins TRBV10-3 and TRBJ2-7; 9 nucleotides agree with TRBD1. J lost 2 bases, V lost 1 base, and 0 bases had no gene match. CDR3 length equals 14 residues. Germline CDR1 ENHRY, CDR2 SYGVKD. CDR3 coding DNA: TGTGCCATCAGTGAGTGGGACAGGGCCTACGAGCAGTACTTC. Translating it yields CAISEWDRAYEQYF.

This clone was observed once. This chain joins TRBV7-2 and TRBJ2-7, with D tentatively TRBD1 or TRBD2 (5 bases each). From germline, CDR1 is SGHTA and CDR2 FQGNSA. CDR3 length equals 16 residues. Trimming took 2 bases from V and 10 from J, leaving 24 bases between them. In nucleotides, the CDR3 is TGTGCCAGCAGCTTATACCGTTCGGGCAGGGAGAAGGAACAGTACTTC. This gives the protein CASSLYRSGREKEQYF.

The rearrangement joins TRBV4-3 to TRBJ1-5; 7 bases are shared with TRBD1. CDR1 is LGHNA and CDR2 is YSLEER in the germline V gene. CDR3 length: 15 amino acids. With 0 bases clipped from V and 5 bases from J, the junction kept 4 bases outside the gene matches. CDR3 DNA: TGCGCCAGCAGCCAAGATGGGGACAGACATCAGCCCCAGCATTTT. Protein product: CASSQDGDRHQPQHF.

The gene calls are TRBV6-1 and TRBJ1-2, with D tentatively TRBD1 (5 bases). Germline CDR1 and CDR2: MNHNS and SASEGT. Trimming took 5 bases from V and 3 from J, leaving 16 bases between them. The CDR3 runs 15 residues. CDR3: CASSQQGVRDYGYTF. CDR3 sequence (DNA): TGTGCCAGCAGTCAGCAGGGAGTTAGAGACTATGGCTACACCTTC.

This chain joins TRBV7-2 and TRBJ2-5, with 12 bases fitting TRBD2. V lost 1 base and J lost 4; bases outside the gene matches: 1. The CDR3 runs to 15 residues. From germline, CDR1 is SGHTA and CDR2 FQGNSA. CDR3 amino acids: CASSLGGLAGETQYF. DNA of the CDR3: TGTGCCAGCAGCTTAGGGGGACTAGCGGGAGAGACCCAGTACTTC.

The rearrangement uses TRBV27 and TRBJ2-7, with TRBD2 as a possible D gene (7 bases). Trimming took off 6 bases at V and 7 bases at J, with 16 bases between the two ends. The CDR3 sequence is 13 residues long. Germline-derived CDR1 and CDR2 are MNHEY and SMNVEV (reference sequence). The CDR3 region is CASSLGGGDEQYF. In DNA, the CDR3 is TGTGCCAGCAGCCTCGGCGGGGGCGATGAGCAGTACTTC.

This chain links TRBV6-6 with TRBJ2-7, with 8 bases identical to TRBD1. V lost 0 bases, J lost 7 bases, and 11 bases stayed unmatched. Germline V gene data show CDR1 as MNHNY and CDR2 as SVGAGI (reference sequence). This CDR3 has 16 residues. The CDR3: CASSYSIGQGAGEQYF. The CDR3 bases are TGTGCCAGCAGTTACTCGATCGGGCAGGGGGCGGGTGAGCAGTACTTC.

This clone showed up just once. V and J are TRBV7-2 and TRBJ2-1; 8 positions match TRBD2. The germline V gene has CDR1 SGHTA and CDR2 FQGNSA. This CDR3 comprises 13 residues. The V and J ends lost 5 bases and 10 bases, in that order; junction bases with no gene match: 7. For the CDR3, the DNA is TGTGCCAGCAGCGCCGGGACTAGGCAGGAGCAGTTCTTC. Its protein is CASSAGTRQEQFF.